Described below is a single TCR beta chain sequence and its context. This clone came up once. No cognate antigen has been identified for it. No clone much larger than this one lies a single base away; base qualities are absent. This record comes from a study of blood T cell repertoires in COVID-19 (dated by TCRdb to 2020 to 2022). Concerning the study at large: Samples from collaborators originated in the United States, Italy and Spain and spanned both the acute and convalescent phases of COVID-19. The prospective study material was composed of cDNA or gDNA derived from T cells, B-cell-depleted T cells, or PBMCs. Subjects who had been exposed to COVID-19, were actively infected with it, or had recovered from it provided the deeply sampled blood TCRbeta repertoires that made up the dataset. The repertoires were released in a freely available public database intended as a resource for research on the immune response to SARS-CoV-2. The samples were drawn from the first 160 participants of the ongoing ImmuneRACE study and from 1,254 subjects provided by 6 global collaborators. Sample metadata almost always included a de-identified subject ID, COVID-19 status, age in years and sex. HLA class I and class II types, where available, came from metadata supplied by the sample provider rather than from assay-based typing.

TCRbeta CDR3 regions were amplified from genomic DNA using the immunoSEQ Assay, a bias-controlled multiplex PCR. The study's own analysis went as follows. The number of nucleated cells in each sample was estimated from the amplification of reference gene primers within the assay. To quantify the absolute abundance of each unique TCRbeta CDR3 rearrangement, sequence reads were collapsed and filtered. For each sample, productive Simpson clonality was calculated as the square root of Simpson's diversity index across productive rearrangements. TCRdb took this table from immuneACCESS and kept in-frame rearrangements with V and J called. Such tables lack part of the clones; where checked against another copy, unresolved V genes explain under half of the gap, and the rest is unexplained. The D gene and trimming were derived from the DNA, and the V and J assignments and clone size from that table. This sample holds about 480,000 clones; about 89% were observed only once. The top ten clones comprise 4% to 4.5% of the sample.

Points the paper makes about the study in general: The amount of clinical and demographic metadata varied by source and participant and was provided uncurated.

Each collaborating institution followed its own protocols to collect whole blood in K2EDTA tubes. For TCRbeta analysis, collaborators shipped samples in one of three forms: frozen whole blood, isolated PBMCs, or DNA extracted from either of those sample types. V drops 6 bases and J drops 4 bases, leaving 12 bases in between. The CDR3 measures 13 amino acids from cysteine to phenylalanine. Only the CDR3 part of the read is kept: 39 bases, read in frame from the first base. The germline V gene supplies CDR1 MNHEY and CDR2 SVGAGI. The sample taken for sequencing was peripheral blood. This receptor chain uses TRBV6-5 and TRBJ1-2, with the identity of the D gene unclear. This sequence was found in a woman aged 25 to 39 with acute or convalescent COVID-19. The CDR3 loop reads CASRRTASYGYTF. The sequenced DNA: TGTGCCAGCAGGCGTACAGCCTCCTATGGCTACACCTTC.